This T cell receptor (beta chain) was found in a study of T-cell reconstitution after alpha-beta-depleted transplantation in children. For TCRbeta, the library was prepared with unique molecular identifiers. TCRdb reanalysed the PCR reads using MiXCR and keeps one entry per CDR3 protein. Among hundreds of thousands of distinct CDR3 sequences, around 12% were seen once, and the ten largest hold around 6.1%. The sample holds a few counts of this clonotype. The germline V gene has CDR1 MNHNS and CDR2 SASEGT. Trimming removed 1 base at V and 0 bases at J, with 7 bases between. CDR3 length equals 15 residues.

This clonotype was sampled from a human donor who donated a stem cell graft to a child with combined immunodeficiency. The chain has TRBV6-1 and TRBJ2-1; no definite D call. The material was PBMCs from the stem cell graft donor, obtained from the stem cell graft. DNA for the CDR3: TGTGCCAGCAGTGAAGAGCCCGGCTCCTACAATGAGCAGTTCTTC. Encoded protein: CASSEEPGSYNEQFF.